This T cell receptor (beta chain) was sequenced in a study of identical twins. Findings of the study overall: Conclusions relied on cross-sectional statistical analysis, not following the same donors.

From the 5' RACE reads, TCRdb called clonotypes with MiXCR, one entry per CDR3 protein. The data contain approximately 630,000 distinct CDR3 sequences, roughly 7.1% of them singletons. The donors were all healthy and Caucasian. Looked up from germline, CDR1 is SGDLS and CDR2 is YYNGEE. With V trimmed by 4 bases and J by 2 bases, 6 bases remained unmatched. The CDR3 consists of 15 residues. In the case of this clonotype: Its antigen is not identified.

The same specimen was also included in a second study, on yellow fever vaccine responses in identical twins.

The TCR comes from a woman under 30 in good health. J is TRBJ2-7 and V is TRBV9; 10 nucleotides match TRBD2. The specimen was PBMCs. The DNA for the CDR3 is TGTGCCAGCAGCAAGCTAGCGGGAGCTGCCTACGAGCAGTACTTC. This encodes CASSKLAGAAYEQYF.